The next 7 T cell receptor beta chains were all read from a single sample in a study of T cells in Graves' hyperthyroidism and ophthalmopathy. Amplification yielded TCR beta CDR3 regions, with RNA transcripts as the source. An initial round of RT-PCR targeting the TCR CDR3 relied on the HTBI primer set. Each CDR3 protein is one row after TCRdb ran MiXCR on the multiplex PCR reads. The data contain 350,000 to 500,000 distinct CDR3 sequences, roughly 13% of them singletons. Input material: blood. The source of these receptors is a woman between 18 and 29 years old with Graves' hyperthyroidism.

The rearrangement joins TRBV4-1 to TRBJ2-2; TRBD2 agrees at 12 bases. Per the germline V gene, CDR1 is MGHRA and CDR2 is YSYEKL. This CDR3 has 19 residues. With 1 base clipped from V and 1 base from J, the junction kept 7 bases outside the gene matches. The CDR3 nucleotides read TGCGCCAGCAGCCAAGGCCCTAGCGGGAGGGCAAGGAACACCGGGGAGCTGTTTTTT. Protein product: CASSQGPSGRARNTGELFF.

This clonotype has at least ten counts. This chain links TRBV10-3 with TRBJ1-1; D not certain. The CDR3 is 13 amino acids. V shed 2 bases and J shed 8 bases, with 12 bases lying between them. The germline V gene encodes CDR1 ENHRY and CDR2 SYGVKD. The CDR3 protein is CAISEKRSEEAFF. The CDR3 DNA follows: TGTGCCATCAGTGAGAAAAGGAGTGAAGAAGCTTTCTTT.

At least ten counts were recorded for this clonotype. The CDR3 is CASNWGNQETQYF. The CDR3 bases are TGTGCCAGCAACTGGGGGAACCAAGAGACCCAGTACTTC. The chain links TRBV11-2 to TRBJ2-5; D is tentatively TRBD1 or TRBD2 (5 bases each). Trimming cost V 7 bases and J 0 bases, with 9 bases left between them. There are 13 residues in the CDR3. Germline loops: CDR1 SGHAT, CDR2 FQNNGV.

This clonotype was seen repeatedly, ten times or more. The V call is TRBV6-1, the J call TRBJ2-1; 13 nucleotides agree with TRBD2. Looked up from germline, CDR1 is MNHNS and CDR2 is SASEGT. V lost 5 bases to trimming and J lost 2 bases; unmatched junction nucleotides: 3. CDR3 length equals 16 residues. Here the CDR3 reads CASSTGTSGAYNEQFF. In DNA form, the CDR3 reads TGTGCCAGCAGTACCGGGACTAGCGGGGCCTACAATGAGCAGTTCTTC.

This clonotype has ten or more counts. The CDR3 nucleotides are TGTGCCAGCAGTTTGGTCGGCTCTGGAAACACCATATATTTT. It codes for CASSLVGSGNTIYF. V and J are TRBV12-3 or TRBV12-4 and TRBJ1-3, with no clear D. V gave up 3 bases and J gave up 0 bases, with 6 bases separating them. This CDR3 is 14 amino acids long.

This clonotype was seen ten or more times. The chain carries TRBV11-2 and TRBJ1-1; TRBD1 matches 7 bases. This CDR3 region has 19 residues. Germline V gives CDR1 SGHAT, CDR2 FQNNGV. The V segment lost 5 bases and the J segment 6 bases; nucleotides outside the gene matches: 24. The chain's CDR3 is CASSPEDWDSYRGYAEAFF. CDR3 DNA: TGTGCCAGCAGCCCAGAAGACTGGGACAGCTATAGGGGATACGCTGAAGCTTTCTTT.

This clonotype has only a few counts. The V call is TRBV3-1, the J call TRBJ2-1; D not resolved. The CDR3 contains 12 residues. V was trimmed by 3 bases and J by 9 bases, leaving 9 bases between them. Germline lookup yields CDR1 LGHDT and CDR2 YNNKEL (reference sequence). CDR3 in DNA: TGTGCCAGCAGCCATTCCCTTGGTGAGCAGTTCTTC. It yields the protein CASSHSLGEQFF.